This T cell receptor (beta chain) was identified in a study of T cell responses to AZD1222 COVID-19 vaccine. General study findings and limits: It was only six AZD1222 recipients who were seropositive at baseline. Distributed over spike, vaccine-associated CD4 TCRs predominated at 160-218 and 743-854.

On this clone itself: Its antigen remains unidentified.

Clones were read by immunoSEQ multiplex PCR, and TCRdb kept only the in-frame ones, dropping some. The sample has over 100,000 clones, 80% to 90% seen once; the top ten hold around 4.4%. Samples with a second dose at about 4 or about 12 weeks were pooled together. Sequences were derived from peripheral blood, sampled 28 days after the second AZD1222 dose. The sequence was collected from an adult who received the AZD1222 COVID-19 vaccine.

CDR3 amino acids: CASQRAGLGTGELFF. In nucleotides, the CDR3 is TGTGCCAGCCAGAGAGCGGGGTTAGGGACCGGGGAGCTGTTTTTT. The chain combines TRBV28 with TRBJ2-2; 7 bases are shared with TRBD2. The CDR3 contains 15 residues. Germline loops: CDR1 MDHEN, CDR2 SYDVKM. J was trimmed by 5 bases and V by 8 bases; bases with no gene match: 11.